This entry features one T cell receptor beta chain sequence. Its antigen is as yet unknown. The memory fraction was CD4+CD45RO+CD25- cells. Germline CDR1 MDHEN, CDR2 SYDVKM. The CDR3 is 13 residues long. V gave up 6 bases and J gave up 5 bases, with 12 bases separating them. Full-length variable regions came from constant-region reverse primers plus semi-nested Nested Universal Primer A PCR. TCRdb re-derived calls from the 5' RACE reads in MiXCR, one entry per CDR3 protein. The table has over 40,000 distinct CDR3 sequences, roughly 30% seen once. Overall study results and limits: The TCR gene usage of tumor memory CD4+ T cells clustered together with blood and lymph node memory CD4+ cells and with lymph node naive CD4+ cells. Greatest tumor Treg TCR overlap was with tumor naive CD4+ cells.

Source material: tumor-infiltrating memory CD4+ T cells sorted from the breast tumor. Subset here: memory CD4+ T cells, CD4+CD45RO+CD25-. This TCR derives from a female donor with breast cancer. The V and J genes are TRBV28 and TRBJ2-3; no clear D. The CDR3 sequence is CASSPVVKDTQYF. In DNA form, the CDR3 reads TGTGCCAGCAGCCCCGTAGTGAAAGATACGCAGTATTTT.